This T cell receptor beta chain was profiled in a study of T cell responses to AZD1222 COVID-19 vaccine. Study-wide results and limits: Targeting of unmutated variant regions was reportedly seen in nearly half of spike-specific TCRs. It should be noted that donors were predominantly white British and more often female, and clonal diversity was possibly underestimated.

V was clipped by 4 bases and J by 0 bases, with 13 bases between them. This CDR3 region has 16 residues. Germline CDR1 reads MNHNS; CDR2 reads SASEGT. Concerning this clone: The antigen is unknown.

The table came from immunoSEQ multiplex PCR; TCRdb's copy has only in-frame clones and leaves some out. The sample shows 180,000 or so clones, roughly nine tenths of them seen only once. The V and J genes are TRBV6-1 and TRBJ2-4; the D gene is possibly TRBD1 (5 bases). Sequenced here: peripheral blood, sampled 28 days after the second AZD1222 dose. The sequence came from an adult who received the AZD1222 COVID-19 vaccine. CDR3 DNA sequence: TGTGCCAGCAGTGCTTCCAGGGTGCTAGCCAAAAACATTCAGTACTTC. It encodes CASSASRVLAKNIQYF.